The clone carrying this TCR beta chain was seen only a few times. Germline V gene lookup returns CDR1 SGDLS and CDR2 YYNGEE. J lost 6 bases, V lost 2 bases, and 3 bases had no gene match. This CDR3 contains 15 residues. These data originate in a study of blood T cell repertoires in COVID-19. Study as a whole: Material from acute and convalescent COVID-19 was sourced from the United States, Italy and Spain. The analysed material was cDNA or gDNA that came from T cells, B-cell-depleted T cells, or PBMCs.

Per the original data handling: Estimated nucleated cell counts came from reference gene primer amplification. This table comes from immunoSEQ multiplex PCR, and its TCRdb copy is limited to in-frame clones, with some not included. V and J calls and clone size are given by that table; D and trimming were obtained from the DNA. The table lists about 190,000 clones, around 80% of them singletons. This TCR was recovered from a human donor in a cohort sampled during active COVID-19. The chain couples TRBV9 to TRBJ2-2, with TRBD1 matching over 11 bases. The sequenced material came from peripheral blood. CDR3 coding DNA: TGTGCCAGCAGCGTTGGACAGGGGGCGTCCGGGGAGCTGTTTTTT. It encodes CASSVGQGASGELFF. Complete variable domain (other parts from reference TRBV9 and TRBJ2-2): DSGVTQTPKHLITATGQRVTLRCSPRSGDLSVYWYQQSLDQGLQFLIQYYNGEERAKGNILERFSAQQFPDLHSELNLSSLELGDSALYFCASSVGQGASGELFFGEGSRLTVL.